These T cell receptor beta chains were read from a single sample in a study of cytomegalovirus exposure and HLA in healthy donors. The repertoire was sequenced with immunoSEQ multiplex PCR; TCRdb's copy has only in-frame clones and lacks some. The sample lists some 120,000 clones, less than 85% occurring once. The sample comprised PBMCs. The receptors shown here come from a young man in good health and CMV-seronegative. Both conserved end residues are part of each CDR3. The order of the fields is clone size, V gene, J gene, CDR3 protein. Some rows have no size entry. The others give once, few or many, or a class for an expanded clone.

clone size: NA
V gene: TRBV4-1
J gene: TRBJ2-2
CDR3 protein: CASSRIGLAGLTGELFF

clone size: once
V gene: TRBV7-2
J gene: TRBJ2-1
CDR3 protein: CASSSGPGLRGGNEQFF

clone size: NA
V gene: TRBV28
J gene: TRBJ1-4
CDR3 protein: CASRRTGTGNEKLFF

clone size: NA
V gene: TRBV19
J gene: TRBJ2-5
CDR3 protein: CASSMEDQETQYF

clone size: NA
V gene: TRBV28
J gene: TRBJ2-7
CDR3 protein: CASSPPGGQRSYEQYF

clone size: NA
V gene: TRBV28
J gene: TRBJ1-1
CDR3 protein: CAAGGGRYTEAFF

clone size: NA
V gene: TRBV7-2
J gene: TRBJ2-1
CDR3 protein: CASSLTSGTYNEQFF

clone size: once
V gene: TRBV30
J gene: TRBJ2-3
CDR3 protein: CAWNTGGTDTQYF

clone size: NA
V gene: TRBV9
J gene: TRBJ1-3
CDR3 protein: CASSVGQFSGNTIYF

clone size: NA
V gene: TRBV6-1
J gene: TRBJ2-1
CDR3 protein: CASVAGASSYNEQFF

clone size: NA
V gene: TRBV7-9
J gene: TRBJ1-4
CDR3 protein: CASSLSLSGEKLFF

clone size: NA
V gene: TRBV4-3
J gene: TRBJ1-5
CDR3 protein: CASSQELTGNGQPQHF

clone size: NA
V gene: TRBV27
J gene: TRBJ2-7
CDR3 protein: CASSSNPYEQYF

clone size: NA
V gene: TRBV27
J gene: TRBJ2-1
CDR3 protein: CASSFWTSAYNEQFF

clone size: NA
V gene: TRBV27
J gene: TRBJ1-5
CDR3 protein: CASRGTGGNQPQHF

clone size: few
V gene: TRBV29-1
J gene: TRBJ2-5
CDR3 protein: CSVRPGLAGVGETQYF

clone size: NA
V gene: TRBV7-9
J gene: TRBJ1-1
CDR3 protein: CASSPGQGGTEAFF

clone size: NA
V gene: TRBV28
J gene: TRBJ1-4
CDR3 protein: CASSLLGRWGANEKLFF

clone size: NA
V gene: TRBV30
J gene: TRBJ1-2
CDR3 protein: CAWSAQGNGYTF

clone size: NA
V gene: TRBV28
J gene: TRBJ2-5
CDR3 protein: CASSLQGGETQYF

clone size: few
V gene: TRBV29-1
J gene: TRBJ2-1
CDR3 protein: CSCSGTSGSDEQFF

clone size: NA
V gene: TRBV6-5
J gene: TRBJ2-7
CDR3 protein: CASSYSFGGYSYEQYF

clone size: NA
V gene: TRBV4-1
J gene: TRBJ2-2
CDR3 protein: CASSRQDIGLAGNTGELFF

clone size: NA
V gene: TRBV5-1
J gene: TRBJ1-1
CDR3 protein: CASSLGTGGDGTEAFF

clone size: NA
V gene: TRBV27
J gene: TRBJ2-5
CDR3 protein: CASSPLSTLGPSTQYF

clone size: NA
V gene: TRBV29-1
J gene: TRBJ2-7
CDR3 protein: CTWRGRWREQYF

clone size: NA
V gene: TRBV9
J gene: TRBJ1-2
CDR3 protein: CASSVEGTGAGGYTF

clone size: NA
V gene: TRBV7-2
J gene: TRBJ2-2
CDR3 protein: CASSLTRVTGELFF

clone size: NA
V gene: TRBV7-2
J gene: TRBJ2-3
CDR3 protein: CASSLDLAGGTDTQYF

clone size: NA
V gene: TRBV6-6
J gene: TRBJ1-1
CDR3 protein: CASNGDRELRRTEAFF

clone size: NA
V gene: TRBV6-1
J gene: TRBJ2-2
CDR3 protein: CASSEALRASTGELFF

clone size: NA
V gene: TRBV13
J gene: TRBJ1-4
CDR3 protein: CASSYGNEKLFF

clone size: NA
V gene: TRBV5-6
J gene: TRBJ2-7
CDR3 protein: CASSLVAGPSGEQYF

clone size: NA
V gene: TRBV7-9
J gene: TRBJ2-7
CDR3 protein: CASSFGGRADEQYF

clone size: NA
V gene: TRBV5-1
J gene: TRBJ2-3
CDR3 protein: CASSPGLAGESDTQYF

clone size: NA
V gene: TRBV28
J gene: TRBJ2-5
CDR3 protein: CASTPPGKRWETQYF

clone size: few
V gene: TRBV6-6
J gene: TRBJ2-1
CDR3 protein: CASSYSSYETYNEQFF

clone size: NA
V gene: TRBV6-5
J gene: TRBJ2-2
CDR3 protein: CATTTGQWTGELFF

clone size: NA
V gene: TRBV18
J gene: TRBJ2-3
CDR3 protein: CASSPQRSTDTQYF

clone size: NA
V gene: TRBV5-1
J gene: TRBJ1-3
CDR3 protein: CASSPRTGSGNTIYF

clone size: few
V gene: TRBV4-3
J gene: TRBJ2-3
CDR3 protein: CASSQVLGLAVSQGDTQYF

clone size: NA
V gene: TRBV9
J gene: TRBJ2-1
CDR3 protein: CASSVGPRPHPNEQFF

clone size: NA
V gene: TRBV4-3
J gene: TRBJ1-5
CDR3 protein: CASSQGVRDISNQPQHF

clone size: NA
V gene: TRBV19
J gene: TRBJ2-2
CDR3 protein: CASSINGGRTGELFF

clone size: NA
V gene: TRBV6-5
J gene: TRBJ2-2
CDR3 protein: CASSLDRGGTGELFF

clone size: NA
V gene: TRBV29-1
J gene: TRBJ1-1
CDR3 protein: CSVVRSGGRDTEAFF

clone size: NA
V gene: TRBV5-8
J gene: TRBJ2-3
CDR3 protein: CASSLEGRTSTDTQYF

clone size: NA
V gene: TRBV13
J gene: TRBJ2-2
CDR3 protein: CASSLGLGGAARSGELFF

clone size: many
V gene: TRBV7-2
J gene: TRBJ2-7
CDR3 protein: CASSFGGGYEQYF

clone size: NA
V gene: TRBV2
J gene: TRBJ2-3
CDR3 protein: CASSEDGGARDTQYF

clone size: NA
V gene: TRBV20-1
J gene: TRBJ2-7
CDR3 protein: CSAQGLYEQYF